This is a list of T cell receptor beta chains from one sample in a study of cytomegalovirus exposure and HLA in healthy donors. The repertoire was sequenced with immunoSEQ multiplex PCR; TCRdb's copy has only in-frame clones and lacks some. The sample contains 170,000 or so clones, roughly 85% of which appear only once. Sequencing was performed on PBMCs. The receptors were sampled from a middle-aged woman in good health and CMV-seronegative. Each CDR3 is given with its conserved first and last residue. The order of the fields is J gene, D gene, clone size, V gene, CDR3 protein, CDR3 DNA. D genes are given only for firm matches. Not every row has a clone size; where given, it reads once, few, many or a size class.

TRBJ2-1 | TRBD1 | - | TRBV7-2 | CASSPRTGGVESSYNEQFF | TGTGCCAGCAGCCCGAGGACAGGGGGCGTCGAGAGCTCCTACAATGAGCAGTTCTTC
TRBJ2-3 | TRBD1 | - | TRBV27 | CASRPLDRVTDTQYF | TGTGCCAGCAGGCCACTGGACAGGGTAACAGATACGCAGTATTTT
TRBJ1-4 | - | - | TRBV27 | CASSLWGAGQTNEKLFF | TGTGCCAGCAGTTTATGGGGCGCAGGGCAGACTAATGAAAAACTGTTTTTT
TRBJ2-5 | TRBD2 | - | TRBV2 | CASSALAGAGFTGGTQYF | TGTGCCAGCAGTGCCTTAGCGGGGGCCGGCTTTACTGGAGGGACCCAGTACTTC
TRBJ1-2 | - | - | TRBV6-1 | CASRESPANYGYTF | TGTGCCAGCAGGGAGAGCCCAGCTAACTATGGCTACACCTTC
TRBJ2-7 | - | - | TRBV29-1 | CSVGQLPSYEQYF | TGCAGCGTTGGACAGCTTCCCTCCTACGAGCAGTACTTC
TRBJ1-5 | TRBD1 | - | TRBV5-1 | CASSRTGNQPQHF | TGCGCCAGCAGCCGGACAGGGAATCAGCCCCAGCATTTT
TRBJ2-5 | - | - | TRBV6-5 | CASSYQGQETQYF | TGTGCCAGCAGTTACCAGGGACAAGAGACCCAGTACTTC
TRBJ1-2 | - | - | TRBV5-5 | CASSLEVVAAYGYTF | TGTGCCAGCAGCTTGGAAGTGGTCGCGGCTTATGGCTACACCTTC
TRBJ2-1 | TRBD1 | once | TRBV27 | CASSWGTGGNNEQFF | TGTGCCAGCAGTTGGGGGACAGGGGGTAACAATGAGCAGTTCTTC
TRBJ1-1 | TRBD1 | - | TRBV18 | CASSPLGQDSTEAFF | TGTGCCAGCTCACCACTAGGACAGGATTCCACTGAAGCTTTCTTT
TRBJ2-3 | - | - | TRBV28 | CASSSVGTDTQYF | TGTGCCAGTTCTAGTGTGGGCACAGATACGCAGTATTTT
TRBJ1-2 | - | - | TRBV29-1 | CSVGQLDNYGYTF | TGCAGCGTTGGACAGCTCGATAACTATGGCTACACCTTC
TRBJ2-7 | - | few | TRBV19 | CASSPVGSAYEQYF | TGTGCCAGTAGCCCCGTGGGCTCGGCCTACGAGCAGTACTTC
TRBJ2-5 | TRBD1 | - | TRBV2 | CASTDRGAGETQYF | TGTGCCAGCACCGACAGGGGCGCGGGAGAGACCCAGTACTTC
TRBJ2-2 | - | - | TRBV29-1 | CSVEERFSGLFF | TGCAGCGTTGAAGAGCGATTCTCCGGGCTGTTTTTT
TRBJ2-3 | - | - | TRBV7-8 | CASGISGASTDTQYF | TGTGCCAGCGGCATTTCGGGAGCTAGCACAGATACGCAGTATTTT
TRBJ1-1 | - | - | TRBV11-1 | CASSLGGQFWNTEAFF | TGTGCCAGCAGCTTAGGCGGACAGTTTTGGAACACTGAAGCTTTCTTT
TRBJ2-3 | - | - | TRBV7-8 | CASSPPSRSQYF | TGTGCCAGCAGCCCTCCCTCCCGTTCGCAGTATTTT
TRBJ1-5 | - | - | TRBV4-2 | CASSQDVGNQPQHF | TGTGCCAGCAGCCAAGACGTAGGCAATCAGCCCCAGCATTTT
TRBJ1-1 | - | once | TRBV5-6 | CASSWRGAGGTEAFF | TGTGCCAGCAGCTGGAGGGGTGCAGGAGGTACTGAAGCTTTCTTT
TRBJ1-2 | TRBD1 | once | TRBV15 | CATSRGGTGPYGYTF | TGTGCCACCAGCAGAGGCGGGACAGGGCCCTATGGCTACACCTTC
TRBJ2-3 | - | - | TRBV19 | CASSIGRYTDTQYF | TGTGCCAGTAGTATAGGCAGGTACACAGATACGCAGTATTTT
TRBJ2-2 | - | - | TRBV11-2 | CASRGLIFNTGELFF | TGTGCCAGCAGAGGACTTATCTTCAACACCGGGGAGCTGTTTTTT
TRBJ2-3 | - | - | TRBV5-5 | CASSFGQNTDTQYF | TGTGCCAGCAGCTTTGGTCAGAACACAGATACGCAGTATTTT
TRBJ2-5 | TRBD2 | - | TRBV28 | CASSSAGTSGQETQYF | TGTGCCAGCAGTTCTGCCGGGACTAGCGGACAAGAGACCCAGTACTTC
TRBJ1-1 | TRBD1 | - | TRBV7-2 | CASSRDRGCEAFF | TGTGCCAGCAGCCGGGACAGGGGGTGTGAAGCTTTCTTT
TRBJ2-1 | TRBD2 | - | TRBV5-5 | CASSLAPNTGTSGNNEQFF | TGTGCCAGCAGCTTGGCGCCTAACACCGGGACTAGCGGCAACAATGAGCAGTTCTTC
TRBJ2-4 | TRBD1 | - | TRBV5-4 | CASSSQGADAKNIQYF | TGTGCCAGCAGCTCCCAGGGGGCTGACGCCAAAAACATTCAGTACTTC
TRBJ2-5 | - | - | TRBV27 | CASSFGGGRETQYF | TGTGCCAGCAGTTTTGGGGGGGGGCGGGAGACCCAGTACTTC
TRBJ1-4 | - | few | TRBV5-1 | CASSLIGGTNEKLFF | TGCGCCAGCAGCTTGATCGGAGGGACTAATGAAAAACTGTTTTTT
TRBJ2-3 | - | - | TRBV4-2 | CASSQGGGAGSSDTQYF | TGTGCCAGCAGCCAAGGCGGCGGGGCAGGTTCTTCAGATACGCAGTATTTT
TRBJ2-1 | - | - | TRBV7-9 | CASSLLADRTYIYNEQFF | TGTGCCAGCAGCTTATTAGCAGACAGGACTTACATCTACAATGAGCAGTTCTTC
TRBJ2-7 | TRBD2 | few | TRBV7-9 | CASSFFIIAGQNLNEQYF | TGTGCCAGCAGCTTTTTTATCATAGCGGGGCAGAATCTGAACGAGCAGTACTTC
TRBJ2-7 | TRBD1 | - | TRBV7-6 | CASSRYPATGVPTTYEATQYF | TGTGCCAGCAGCCGATACCCGGCGACAGGGGTGCCCACTACCTACGAGGCTACGCAGTACTTC
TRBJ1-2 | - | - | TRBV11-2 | CASSRDRMYGYTF | TGTGCCAGCAGCCGCGACAGGATGTATGGCTACACCTTC
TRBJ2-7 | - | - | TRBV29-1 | CSVAFGVGSYEQYF | TGCAGCGTTGCATTCGGGGTAGGTTCCTACGAGCAGTACTTC
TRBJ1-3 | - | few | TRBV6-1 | CASSESPGSTIYF | TGTGCCAGCAGTGAATCCCCAGGATCCACCATATATTTT
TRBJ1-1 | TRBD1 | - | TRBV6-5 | CASRTGGGSTEAFF | TGTGCCAGCCGGACAGGGGGAGGAAGTACTGAAGCTTTCTTT
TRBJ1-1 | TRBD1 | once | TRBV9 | CASSHPKDRDHTEAFF | TGTGCCAGCAGCCATCCTAAGGACAGGGATCACACTGAAGCTTTCTTC
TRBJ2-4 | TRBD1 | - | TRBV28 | CASSLSDRGRNIQYF | TGTGCCAGCAGTTTATCAGACAGGGGAAGAAACATTCAGTACTTC
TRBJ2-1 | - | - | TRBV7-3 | CASSPLAGSYNEQFF | TGTGCCAGCAGTCCCCTGGCGGGCTCCTACAATGAGCAGTTCTTC
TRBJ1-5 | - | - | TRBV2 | CASSEVLANQPQHF | TGTGCCAGCAGTGAGGTACTAGCAAATCAGCCCCAGCATTTT
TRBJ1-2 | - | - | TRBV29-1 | CSARHGGYGYTF | TGCAGCGCCCGACACGGGGGCTATGGCTACACCTTC
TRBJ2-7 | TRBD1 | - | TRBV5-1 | CASSGGTGQEQYF | TGCGCCAGCAGCGGCGGGACAGGGCAAGAGCAGTACTTC
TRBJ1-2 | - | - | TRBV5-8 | CASSRNVGGYTF | TGTGCCAGCAGCCGTAATGTCGGGGGCTACACCTTC
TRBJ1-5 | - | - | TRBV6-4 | CASSDSPSASRYSNQPQHF | TGTGCCAGCAGTGACTCCCCCTCAGCCTCCAGGTATAGCAATCAGCCCCAGCATTTT
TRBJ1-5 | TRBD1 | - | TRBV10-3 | CAISESKTGVQPQHF | TGTGCCATCAGTGAGTCGAAGACAGGGGTTCAGCCCCAGCATTTT
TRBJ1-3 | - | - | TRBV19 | CASRHPLGPLNTIYF | TGTGCCAGTAGACATCCGTTGGGGCCTTTAAACACCATATATTTT
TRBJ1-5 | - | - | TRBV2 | CASSAGGRNPPQHF | TGTGCCAGCAGTGCCGGGGGGAGAAATCCGCCCCAGCATTTT
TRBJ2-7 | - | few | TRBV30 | CAWSRIQGNEQYF | TGTGCCTGGAGTCGGATCCAGGGGAACGAGCAGTACTTC